The following is a T cell receptor beta chain sequence with its context. The antigen remains undetermined. This sample stems from a study of siplizumab effects on memory and regulatory T cells. Study conclusions and caveats: Both greater diversity than memory cells and a major contribution to the alloresponse seemed to characterize naive T cells.

TCRdb keeps only in-frame clones here, not all; method: immunoSEQ multiplex PCR. The table lists about 50,000 clones, roughly nine tenths of them singletons. CDR1 MNHNS and CDR2 SASEGT come from the germline V gene. The CDR3 is 16 residues long. J lost 5 bases, V lost 3 bases, and 8 bases had no gene match. The sample taken for sequencing was naive CD8+ T cells sorted from blood. The sequence derives from a human donor in good health. The chain couples TRBV6-1 to TRBJ2-3; 10 nucleotides agree with TRBD1. The CDR3 loop reads CASSEGTGVFRDTQYF. Here the CDR3 DNA reads TGTGCCAGCAGTGAGGGGACAGGGGTATTTCGAGATACGCAGTATTTT.